This T cell receptor (beta chain) stems from a study of regulatory T cells in long-lasting Graves disease. The wider study: Persistent cases took antithyroid drugs over 5 years and stayed TSH receptor antibody positive.

Building of the TCR beta libraries involved iRepertoire HTBI primers and Arm-PCR of CDR3 regions. Each CDR3 protein gets one entry after TCRdb re-called the multiplex PCR reads with MiXCR. Among approximately 440,000 distinct CDR3 sequences, about 25% were seen once, and the ten largest hold 26%. The CDR3 totals 16 residues. V lost 3 bases to trimming and J lost 7 bases; unmatched junction nucleotides: 5. The germline CDR1 and CDR2 sequences are ENHRY and SYGVKD. Time point meaning: persistent/refractory GD, antithyroid drugs over 5 years with positive TRAb. Construction of the TCR library relied on RNA isolated from PBMCs. As collected, the peripheral blood samples measured 8 to 9 milliliters each and went into EDTA tubes.

The sample consisted of peripheral blood mononuclear cells (PBMCs), taken when the disease was refractory, from a patient treated with antithyroid drugs. This clonotype originated in a female donor with Graves disease. V gene TRBV10-3 combines with J gene TRBJ2-1; TRBD2 matches at 14 bases. CDR3: CAISDHRLAGGNEQFF. For the CDR3, the DNA is TGTGCCATCAGTGACCATCGACTAGCGGGAGGGAATGAGCAGTTCTTC.